Listed here are 15 T cell receptor beta chains from one sample, sequenced in a study of a mutant IDH1 vaccine in newly diagnosed glioma. Profiled with immunoSEQ multiplex PCR; TCRdb holds only in-frame clones, not every one. This table holds 40,000 to 55,000 clones, 78% found once. Time point: week 5, during vaccination. It was 300 ug of mutant IDH1 20-mer peptide that made up each vaccine dose, given with topical imiquimod. These TCRs' antigens remain unknown. The sample consisted of PBMCs, taken from a glioma patient whose treatment included an IDH1 peptide vaccine. These receptors came from a man aged 50 to 59 with glioma.

This clone has just a few counts. The sample has other DNA sequences that encode this CDR3 too. The chain couples TRBV10-3 to TRBJ1-6, with D perhaps matching TRBD1 (6 bases). Trimming cost V 6 bases and J 7 bases, with 13 bases left between them. The CDR3 contains 14 residues. Germline assignment: CDR1 ENHRY and CDR2 SYGVKD. This CDR3 is CAISERQGNSPLHF. CDR3 nucleotide sequence: TGTGCCATCAGCGAGCGGCAGGGGAATTCACCCCTCCACTTT.

This chain connects TRBV5-1 to TRBJ2-7, with D tentatively TRBD2 (6 bases). Between the trimmed V and J ends, which lost 4 bases and 6 bases, there was a span of 20 bases. The CDR3 is 15 residues long. Germline CDR1 and CDR2: SGHRS and YFSETQ. CDR3 in DNA: TGCGCCAGCAGCCGCGGTGGGCGGGGAAAGAGCGAGCAGTACTTC. Translated: CASSRGGRGKSEQYF.

The J gene is TRBJ1-2, the V gene TRBV21-1. TRBV21-1 is classified as a pseudogene. This CDR3 region has 11 residues. The chain's CDR3 is CASIAKAGYTF. The CDR3 coding sequence is TGTGCCAGCATCGCCAAGGCTGGCTACACCTTC.

In this sample, this clone turned up a few times. The rearrangement links TRBV21-1 to TRBJ1-2. TRBV21-1 is tagged as a pseudogene. This CDR3 spans 14 amino acids. In DNA, the CDR3 is TGTGCCAGCAGACGGGACCAACCTAACTATGGCTACACCTTC. This sequence encodes CASRRDQPNYGYTF.

V usage is TRBV10-3 and J usage is TRBJ2-7, with D hard to call. V dropped 10 bases and J dropped 0 bases, with 10 bases sitting between them. The CDR3 is made up of 12 amino acids. The V gene's germline CDR1 is ENHRY and CDR2 SYGVKD. CDR3 protein: CASHSDSYEQYF. In nucleotides, the CDR3 is TGTGCCAGTCACAGCGACTCCTACGAGCAGTACTTC.

The V call is TRBV7-9, the J call TRBJ2-3; D is perhaps TRBD1 or TRBD2 (5 bases each). Trimming left V 5 bases short and J 0 bases short, with 18 bases between. In germline, CDR1 is SEHNR, CDR2 FQNEAQ (reference sequence). The CDR3 length is 17 residues. CDR3 nucleotides: TGTGCCAGCAGCCGTTCACCGGGACGGGCTAGCACAGATACGCAGTATTTT. Protein: CASSRSPGRASTDTQYF.

The rearrangement uses TRBV2 and TRBJ2-5; D is perhaps TRBD1 (8 bases). V lost 6 bases and J lost 5, with 13 bases in between. Per the germline V gene, CDR1 is SNHLY and CDR2 is FYNNEI. The CDR3 spans 13 residues. CDR3 sequence reads: CASSLQGGETQYF. CDR3 sequence (DNA): TGTGCCAGCAGCCTACAGGGGGGGGAGACCCAGTACTTC.

The chain uses TRBV2 and TRBJ2-7; D remains unclear. The CDR3 runs 14 residues. Germline-derived CDR1 and CDR2 are SNHLY and FYNNEI. Trimming pared 4 bases from V and 6 bases from J, leaving 16 bases between. CDR3 protein: CASSGIFGQGEQYF. In DNA form, the CDR3 reads TGTGCCAGCAGTGGAATCTTTGGCCAAGGCGAGCAGTACTTC. Full variable domain (outside the CDR3, taken from reference TRBV2 and TRBJ2-7): EPEVTQTPSHQVTQMGQEVILRCVPISNHLYFYWYRQILGQKVEFLVSFYNNEISEKSEIFDDQFSVERPDGSNFTLKIRSTKLEDSAMYFCASSGIFGQGEQYFGPGTRLTVT.

This clone came up once. Here the CDR3 reads CASSQNLGQGADEQFF. The CDR3 region has the DNA TGTGCCAGCAGCCAGAACCTGGGACAGGGGGCCGATGAGCAGTTCTTC. The rearrangement links TRBV4-2 to TRBJ2-1, with 12 bases aligning to TRBD1. Germline assignment: CDR1 LGHNA and CDR2 YNFKEQ. The CDR3 has 16 residues. V was clipped by 3 bases and J by 8 bases; unmatched bases: 8.

Concerning this clone: One end of the junction is discordant with germline, which a read error may explain. The chain employs TRBV5-4 and TRBJ1-2; no definite D call. This CDR3 region has 13 residues. CDR1 is SGHNT and CDR2 is YYREEE in the germline V gene (reference sequence). CDR3 loop: CASSFGFNNGYTF. The CDR3 coding sequence is TGTGCCAGCAGCTTCGGATTTAACAATGGCTACACCTTC.

This clone was recorded a few times. Compared with germline, one end of the junction differs, possibly owing to a read error. V and J are TRBV14 and TRBJ2-3; D call uncertain. The CDR3 is 10 amino acids. Per the germline V gene, CDR1 is SGHDN and CDR2 is FVKESK. The CDR3 bases are TGTGCCAGCAGCAGAGATACGCAGTATTTT. This sequence encodes CASSRDTQYF.

This chain connects TRBV25-1 to TRBJ2-5; 7 positions agree with TRBD2. The trim removed 5 bases at V and 4 bases at J, leaving 7 bases unmatched. Germline V lookup: CDR1 MGHDK, CDR2 SYGVNS. The CDR3 sequence is 14 residues long. The CDR3 protein is CASSPLREGETQYF. In nucleotides, the CDR3 is TGTGCCAGCAGTCCGCTCAGGGAGGGAGAGACCCAGTACTTC. The full variable domain, with the rest looked up from reference TRBV25-1 and TRBJ2-5, is EADIYQTPRYLVIGTGKKITLECSQTMGHDKMYWYQQDPGMELHLIHYSYGVNSTEKGDLSSESTVSRIRTEHFPLTLESARPSHTSQYLCASSPLREGETQYFGPGTRLLVL.

The chain combines TRBV5-6 with TRBJ1-1, with 7 bases lining up with TRBD1. With 9 bases clipped from V and 1 base from J, the junction kept 6 bases outside the gene matches. The CDR3 runs to 13 residues. The germline V gene encodes CDR1 SGHDT and CDR2 YYEEEE. The DNA for the CDR3 is TGTGCCACCACGGGACAGTGGAACACTGAAGCTTTCTTT. Its translation: CATTGQWNTEAFF.

The chain recombines TRBV19 with TRBJ2-7; 8 bases match TRBD2. Germline values: CDR1 LNHDA, CDR2 SQIVND (reference sequence). V shed 7 bases and J 3 bases; nucleotides not matched to a gene: 5. The CDR3 consists of 13 residues. Here the CDR3 reads CASTPGGDYEQYF. The CDR3 DNA is TGTGCCAGTACCCCCGGGGGGGACTACGAGCAGTACTTC.

This clone was found a few times. This chain connects TRBV18 to TRBJ2-5; D is possibly TRBD2 (6 bases). Germline-derived CDR1 and CDR2 are KGHSH and LQKENI. Deletions cut 3 bases from V and 5 bases from J, with 10 bases between. This CDR3 is built from 13 residues. CDR3 DNA sequence: TGTGCCAGCTCACCGACTAGGCACGAGACCCAGTACTTC. It yields the protein CASSPTRHETQYF.